The 18 T cell receptor beta chains below come from one sample, sequenced in a study of CD8+ T cells in alopecia areata. Treatment meaning: oral pan-JAK inhibitor, 5-10 mg twice daily. cDNA reverse transcribed from extracted RNA served as the sequencing template. Method: immunoSEQ multiplex PCR; TCRdb's copy keeps in-frame clones and lacks some. The sample shows some 190,000 clones, about three fifths of them seen only once. Sample: CD4+ T cells sorted from blood, taken at week 4, from a patient treated with tofacitinib. The receptors were sampled from a human donor with alopecia areata.

This clone showed up just a few times. The CDR3 DNA sequence: TGTGCCAGCAGGGAACAGGGTAGTTGGACTGAAGCTTTCTTT. This encodes CASREQGSWTEAFF. The rearrangement uses TRBV2 and TRBJ1-1; TRBD1 might be the D (6 bases). V was cut by 6 bases and J by 5 bases, with 16 bases left in between. The germline V gene encodes CDR1 SNHLY and CDR2 FYNNEI. The CDR3 extends over 14 amino acids. The entire variable domain, with the rest obtained from reference TRBV2 and TRBJ1-1, is as follows: EPEVTQTPSHQVTQMGQEVILRCVPISNHLYFYWYRQILGQKVEFLVSFYNNEISEKSEIFDDQFSVERPDGSNFTLKIRSTKLEDSAMYFCASREQGSWTEAFFGQGTRLTVV.

The gene calls are TRBV29-1 and TRBJ2-1, with D possibly TRBD2 on 5 matching bases. Germline V gives CDR1 SQVTM, CDR2 ANQGSEA. This CDR3 comprises 14 residues. Trimming shortened V by 6 bases and J by 4 bases, and 16 bases separated the two germline ends. The CDR3 DNA is TGCAGCGTCCCCCGGGGAGTAGGATACAATGAGCAGTTCTTC. This sequence encodes CSVPRGVGYNEQFF.

V gene TRBV11-2 combines with J gene TRBJ1-1; no reliable D call. CDR3 length: 16 amino acids. CDR1 SGHAT and CDR2 FQNNGV come from the germline V gene. Trimming removed 5 bases from V and 5 bases from J, with 21 bases in between. CDR3 sequence (DNA): TGTGCCAGCAGCCTCGGTCAACTCTTCCTCGCGACTGAAGCTTTCTTT. Its protein is CASSLGQLFLATEAFF.

In this sample, this clone turned up once. This chain joins TRBV4-3 and TRBJ2-1; D possibly corresponds to TRBD2 (6 bases). Germline V gene sequence: CDR1 LGHNA, CDR2 YSLEER. Deletions cut 1 base from V and 6 bases from J, with 10 bases between. This CDR3 contains 14 residues. The CDR3 region is CASSQVETSNEQFF. For the CDR3, the DNA is TGCGCCAGCAGCCAAGTAGAGACTAGCAATGAGCAGTTCTTC.

The J gene is TRBJ1-5, the V gene TRBV15; 7 positions match TRBD1. Germline trimming cut 0 bases from V and 5 bases from J; bases unmatched to any gene: 4. Germline V gene lookup returns CDR1 LNHNV and CDR2 YYDKDF (reference sequence). The CDR3 consists of 15 residues. The CDR3, as DNA: TGTGCCACCAGCAGAGATGACAGGGCCTATCAGCCCCAGCATTTT. It codes for CATSRDDRAYQPQHF.

This clone came up many times. The chain links TRBV5-6 to TRBJ2-4, with 7 positions matching TRBD2. CDR1 is SGHDT, CDR2 YYEEEE, per germline. V lost 1 base, J lost 8 bases, and 3 bases stayed unmatched. This CDR3 contains 13 residues. The CDR3 DNA reads as TGTGCCAGCAGCTTGACTGGGAGGGACATTCAGTACTTC. Translation gives CASSLTGRDIQYF.

V gene TRBV18 combines with J gene TRBJ2-1; 11 positions agree with TRBD2. In germline, CDR1 is KGHSH, CDR2 LQKENI. This CDR3 is 15 amino acids long. Trimming cost V 9 bases and J 7 bases; bases outside gene matches: 11. The DNA for the CDR3 is TGTGCCAGTTCGCAACTAGCGGGAGTTCAAAATGAGCAGTTCTTC. Residues: CASSQLAGVQNEQFF.

The CDR3 sequence is CSVQGAYGYTF. CDR3 DNA sequence: TGCAGTGTCCAGGGGGCCTATGGCTACACCTTC. V usage is TRBV20-1 and J usage is TRBJ1-2, with 8 bases lining up with TRBD1. The CDR3 has 11 amino acids. Germline CDR1 and CDR2: DFQATT and SNEGSKA (reference sequence). The V gene end was trimmed by 7 bases and the J gene end by 4 bases; junction bases not matched to a gene: 2.

The chain couples TRBV28 to TRBJ2-3; 7 bases agree with TRBD2. There are 16 residues in the CDR3. Germline V lookup: CDR1 MDHEN, CDR2 SYDVKM. V lost 4 bases, J lost 5 bases, and 12 bases stayed unmatched. The CDR3 is CASSSPRASGRDTQYF. In DNA form, the CDR3 reads TGTGCCAGCAGTTCCCCCCGGGCTAGCGGACGAGATACGCAGTATTTT.

This clone was detected a few times. This rearrangement joins TRBV25-1 to TRBJ1-5; perhaps TRBD1 as D (5 bases). In germline, CDR1 is MGHDK, CDR2 SYGVNS. The CDR3 contains 15 residues. Trimming left V 3 bases short and J 2 bases short, with 11 bases between. The CDR3 protein is CASSEGPRGNQPQHF. CDR3 DNA: TGTGCCAGCAGTGAGGGACCTCGGGGCAATCAGCCCCAGCATTTT. Complete variable domain (other parts from reference TRBV25-1 and TRBJ1-5): EADIYQTPRYLVIGTGKKITLECSQTMGHDKMYWYQQDPGMELHLIHYSYGVNSTEKGDLSSESTVSRIRTEHFPLTLESARPSHTSQYLCASSEGPRGNQPQHFGDGTRLSIL.

J is TRBJ2-7 and V is TRBV28; D is unresolved. This CDR3 comprises 13 residues. V lost 2 bases and J 6 bases, leaving 11 bases between the germline ends. In germline, CDR1 is MDHEN, CDR2 SYDVKM. In DNA form, the CDR3 reads TGTGCCAGCAGTTTAAACGGTCCCAGCGAGCAGTACTTC. This sequence encodes CASSLNGPSEQYF.

This chain joins TRBV7-9 and TRBJ2-7, with 7 positions matching TRBD1. Looked up from germline, CDR1 is SEHNR and CDR2 is FQNEAQ (reference sequence). Losses at the gene ends were 5 bases for V and 3 bases for J; bases not matched to a gene: 7. The CDR3 spans 14 residues. CDR3 bases: TGTGCCAGCAGCCCCGGGACAGAGCTCTACGAGCAGTACTTC. It translates to CASSPGTELYEQYF.

This sequence joins TRBV29-1 and TRBJ1-5; the match to TRBD1 covers 8 bases. Trimming cost V 6 bases and J 11 bases; bases outside gene matches: 12. This CDR3 comprises 13 residues. Germline V lookup: CDR1 SQVTM, CDR2 ANQGSEA. The CDR3 nucleotides are TGCAGCGTACAGGACAGGGCGGATCTGGCCCAGCATTTT. As protein: CSVQDRADLAQHF.

V gene TRBV20-1 combines with J gene TRBJ2-7; D is ambiguous. The CDR3 consists of 10 residues. Between the trimmed V and J ends, which lost 6 bases and 3 bases, there was a span of 6 bases. Germline V CDR1 and CDR2: DFQATT, SNEGSKA (reference sequence). For the CDR3, the DNA is TGCAGTGCCTCGAACTACGAGCAGTACTTC. Translating gives CSASNYEQYF.

This clone was detected a few times. The chain uses TRBV29-1 and TRBJ2-1; D may be TRBD2 (5 bases). The ends were cut back, 7 bases at V and 1 base at J, with 14 bases in the middle. CDR3 length equals 14 residues. Germline V lookup: CDR1 SQVTM, CDR2 ANQGSEA. Written as DNA, the CDR3 is TGCAGCGGGGCTGCGGGCGAGTCCTACAATGAGCAGTTCTTC. This gives the protein CSGAAGESYNEQFF.

This sequence joins TRBV28 and TRBJ1-2, with D unresolved. Germline CDR1 MDHEN, CDR2 SYDVKM. The CDR3 sequence is 11 residues long. V was shortened by 7 bases and J by 7 bases, with 10 bases between the two germline ends. CDR3 nucleotides: TGTGCCAGCACAAACGACGGTGGCTACACCTTC. Its protein product is CASTNDGGYTF.

The genes are TRBV6-5 and TRBJ1-1, with 8 bases lining up with TRBD1. V lost 4 bases and J lost 4; bases outside the gene matches: 5. The germline gives CDR1 MNHEY, CDR2 SVGAGI. The CDR3 length is 14 residues. CDR3 DNA sequence: TGTGCCAGCAGTTTACAGGGGGAAGTCACTGAAGCTTTCTTT. It is translated as CASSLQGEVTEAFF.

This clone was observed once. The V call is TRBV5-1, the J call TRBJ2-5; D not certain. CDR3 length equals 13 residues. Germline V gives CDR1 SGHRS, CDR2 YFSETQ. V gave up 1 base and J gave up 5 bases, with 9 bases separating them. This CDR3 is CASSLLGKETQYF. In DNA, the CDR3 is TGCGCCAGCAGCTTGCTTGGGAAGGAGACCCAGTACTTC.